This T cell receptor (beta chain) stems from a study of regulatory T cells in long-lasting Graves disease (dated by TCRdb to the early 2020s). For the wider study: In the newly diagnosed Graves' disease group, patients had been taking antithyroid drugs for less than 3 months. Persistent Graves' disease patients were compared with newly diagnosed Graves' disease patients by peripheral blood TCR sequencing and RNA sequencing. The study took place in China and was registered as a clinical trial. TCR sequencing covered around 13 persistent and roughly 20 newly diagnosed Graves' disease patients, 33 samples in total.

The protocol used for the library was multiplex PCR. The run used an Illumina HiSeq 4000. TCR beta libraries were built with iRepertoire HTBI primers and Arm-PCR amplification of CDR3 regions. Before sequencing, the PCR products went through gel purification. The original pipeline was this. Across samples, about 64 TRBV and 13 to 15 TRBJ segments were identified and used for gene usage analysis of CDR3 amino acid clonotypes. COPE and FqMerger were used to merge the filtered high-quality paired reads into contigs. BLAST was used to align contigs to the IMGT TRBV, TRBD and TRBJ reference genes, and CDR3 was defined following IMGT. Highly expanded clones were defined as clonotypes with a frequency above 0.1%. Shannon entropy served as the measure of repertoire diversity, while the Gini coefficient captured V-J evenness. Public clonotypes were defined as clonotypes shared by more than one individual. TCRdb's own reprocessing of the public reads used fastp at Q25 and MiXCR and kept productive beta chains. A single entry per CDR3 protein holds the most common genes and DNA from its merged rows. The authors' filters were not applied to this entry. Counted in this sample were hundreds of thousands of distinct CDR3 sequences; around a sixth of them appeared once. The ten top clones hold about a fifth of the sample.

The CDR3 goes from the cysteine to the phenylalanine over 15 residues. The DNA shown is the 45-base CDR3, in frame from base 1. CDR1 and CDR2 (SGHRS, YFSETQ) derive from the germline V gene. Compared with germline, V lacks 4 bases and J lacks 7 bases; bases without a gene match: 11. Results and caveats for the whole study, not just this receptor: A larger number of public clonotypes was shared among persistent patients (about 2,700) than among newly diagnosed patients (more than 850). Sequencing and analysis were limited to the TCR beta chain. Compared with newly diagnosed patients, persistent Graves' disease patients had lower TCR Shannon entropy and fewer highly expanded clones, which suggests clonal expansion. The study examined only peripheral blood because the primary lesion, thyroid tissue, could not be accessed. Persistent disease showed preferential use of TRBV28, TRBJ1-2 and TRBJ2-5, whereas newly diagnosed disease favored TRBV20-1 and TRBJ2-1. The small sample size was acknowledged by the authors as a limitation that may reduce accuracy.

The sample holds many counts of this clonotype. Its antigen is not yet known. The sample holds no much larger clone one base away, and base qualities are not on file. The time point label, as the study defines it: newly diagnosed GD, antithyroid drugs for less than 3 months. RNA was extracted from PBMCs in TRIzol for both TCR sequencing and RNA sequencing. The diagnosis of Graves' disease was made according to American Thyroid Association guidelines. Patients for the study were recruited at an endocrinology department in Xi'an, China. From each patient, about 8.9 milliliters of peripheral blood was collected into an EDTA anticoagulant tube. Ficoll Paque Plus density gradient separation was used to isolate PBMCs, and no further T cell sorting was performed. An Agilent 2100 Bioanalyzer and agarose gel were used to check RNA quality, while a NanoDrop 2000 measured RNA concentration.

Sequencing was performed on peripheral blood mononuclear cells (PBMCs), taken at new diagnosis, from a patient treated with antithyroid drugs. The chain links TRBV5-1 with TRBJ1-5, with TRBD1 identical over 7 junction bases. The TCR originated in a female donor with Graves disease. The CDR3 region reads CASSPRAGGDQPQHF. Here is the DNA: TGCGCCAGCAGCCCCCGGGCAGGGGGGGACCAGCCCCAGCATTTT.